This TCR beta chain was documented in a study of CD8+CD57+ T cells in acquired aplastic anemia (dated by TCRdb to between 2018 and 2020). As for the study more broadly: DNA extracted from sorted CD4+ and CD8+ cells had a mean of around 3.3 ug, with a range of about 0.19 to 30 ug.

V lost 5 bases and J lost 3 bases, and the count of bases not matched to a germline gene is 6. According to the germline V gene (reference sequence), CDR1 reads SEHNR and CDR2 reads FQNEAQ. The CDR3 contains 14 residues, cysteine and phenylalanine counted. Just CDR3 DNA is preserved here, 42 bases in frame from base 1. The study deep-sequenced TCR repertoires of sorted CD4+ and CD8+ blood T cells from severe aplastic anemia patients and healthy subjects. Ficoll-Paque density gradient centrifugation was used to isolate peripheral blood mononuclear cells. CD4+ and CD8+ T cells were sorted by FACS or magnetic beads before DNA extraction. As for this clonotype: The target of this receptor is not known. No much larger clone is present one base from it, and per-base qualities are unavailable.

The study at large found these results: Patients and healthy controls showed no significant difference in CD8+ Simpson's diversity (P=0.060). Twenty-nine CD8+ CDR3 sequences were shared between patients and controls but appeared highly expressed in patients and within their immunodominant clones.

Profiling of TCR beta VDJ combinations and CDR3 sequences used genomic DNA as the template. TCR repertoire sequencing was run on an Illumina HiSeq 2000. The paper's data handling went like this. TRBV/TRBJ rearrangement plots, CDR3 size and DJ length profiles, and Simpson's diversity index were used to evaluate the repertoires. The immunodominant clone was defined as the most abundant DNA sequence in deep sequencing data. CDR3 amino acid sequences were checked for sharing between subjects and were compared against published repertoires and the VDJdb database. Starting from the raw public reads, TCRdb applied fastp trimming at Q25, assembled clones with MiXCR and retained in-frame beta chains. For every CDR3 protein sequence, its rows merge into one entry that carries the most common genes and DNA. The V and J calls were not made by the authors but by TCRdb's processing. The sample yields under 350,000 distinct CDR3 sequences; approximately 56% were counted once. 7.5% to 9% of the sample goes to the ten largest clones.

The TCR comes from a human donor with severe aplastic anemia or a healthy control (not recorded which). This chain is built from TRBV7-9 and TRBJ2-7, with 8 junctional bases fitting TRBD1. Input material: sorted CD4+, CD8+, or CD8+CD57+ T cells (not recorded which) from PBMCs. The CDR3 amino acid sequence is: CASSPTTGVYEQYF. The DNA is as follows: TGTGCCAGCAGCCCAACGACAGGGGTCTACGAGCAGTACTTC.